Listed below are T cell receptor beta chains from one sample, sequenced in a study of blood T cells in healthy people across ages. TCRdb itself ran the 5' RACE reads through MiXCR, one entry per CDR3 protein. Of about 1,400,000 distinct CDR3 sequences in the sample, roughly 40% were seen once. Specimen: blood. These receptor sequences come from a woman aged 18-29 years in good health. Both conserved end residues are part of each CDR3. The order of the fields is J gene, D gene, V gene, CDR3 length, clone size, CDR3 protein, CDR3 DNA. The D gene is left open where the match is weak. Only part of the rows carry a size: once, few, many, or a class if the clone is expanded.

TRBJ2-5	TRBD1	TRBV6-6	13	-	CASRDIRTGGTYF	TGTGCCAGCAGAGATATTAGGACAGGGGGGACGTACTTC
TRBJ2-7	-	TRBV6-1	15	-	CASSDSAQGFYEQYF	TGTGCCAGCAGTGATTCAGCCCAGGGGTTCTACGAGCAGTACTTC
TRBJ2-3	-	TRBV5-1	15	-	CASSLDVDYTDTQYF	TGCGCCAGCAGCTTGGATGTAGACTACACAGATACGCAGTATTTT
TRBJ1-2	-	TRBV11-2	13	few	CASTKAGGLGYTF	TGTGCCAGCACCAAGGCGGGAGGGCTAGGCTACACCTTC
TRBJ2-1	TRBD1	TRBV24-1	15	-	CATVGPGQGGNEQFF	TGTGCCACTGTAGGACCGGGACAGGGAGGAAATGAGCAGTTCTTC
TRBJ2-3	-	TRBV30	15	few	CAWSGTRGGTDTQYF	TGTGCCTGGAGTGGCACCAGAGGGGGCACAGATACGCAGTATTTT
TRBJ1-4	TRBD1	TRBV10-3	15	-	CATWSGTGGREKLFF	TGTGCCACCTGGTCCGGGACAGGGGGACGTGAAAAACTGTTTTTT
TRBJ2-1	-	TRBV6-6	11	-	CASSHNYEQFF	TGTGCCAGCAGTCACAATTATGAGCAGTTCTTC
TRBJ2-5	TRBD2	TRBV10-3	15	-	CAISGTSGGVETQYF	TGTGCCATCAGTGGGACTAGCGGGGGGGTTGAGACCCAGTACTTC
TRBJ2-2	-	TRBV5-1	15	few	CASSLTAGNTGELFF	TGCGCCAGCAGCTTGACAGCGGGGAACACCGGGGAGCTGTTTTTT
TRBJ2-1	TRBD2	TRBV4-2	16	once	CASTTTLGLGGGGQFF	TGTGCCAGCACCACTACTCTGGGACTAGGTGGTGGTGGGCAGTTCTTC
TRBJ2-5	-	TRBV15	16	few	CATSRGLQAGKETQYF	TGTGCCACCAGCAGAGGTCTACAAGCGGGTAAAGAGACCCAGTACTTC
TRBJ2-7	-	TRBV9	13	few	CASSVLQGSEQYF	TGTGCCAGCAGCGTACTACAGGGTTCCGAGCAGTACTTC
TRBJ1-1	-	TRBV29-1	12	-	CSVRDANTEAFF	TGCAGCGTCAGGGACGCGAACACTGAAGCTTTCTTT
TRBJ2-7	-	TRBV30	14	few	CAWSVNVASYEQYF	TGTGCCTGGAGTGTGAATGTCGCCTCCTACGAGCAGTACTTC
TRBJ2-4	-	TRBV12-3/TRBV12-4	16	-	CASSFGNRVAKNIQYF	TGTGCCAGCAGTTTTGGGAACAGGGTAGCCAAAAACATTCAGTACTTC
TRBJ1-4	-	TRBV10-3	14	-	CAISDTATNEKLFF	TGTGCCATCAGTGACACAGCAACTAATGAAAAACTGTTTTTT
TRBJ1-2	-	TRBV20-1	14	-	CSASESDSLYGYTF	TGCAGTGCTAGCGAGTCGGACAGCCTCTATGGCTACACCTTC
TRBJ2-3	TRBD2	TRBV6-6	15	-	CASSRTSGSIDTQYF	TGTGCCAGCAGTCGGACTAGCGGGAGTATAGATACGCAGTATTTT
TRBJ2-3	TRBD2	TRBV28	17	few	CASSPPYIGGASDTQYF	TGTGCCAGCAGTCCCCCCTATATCGGGGGGGCCTCAGATACGCAGTATTTT
TRBJ2-1	TRBD2	TRBV10-3	18	few	CASREGLAGGFSYNEQFF	TGTGCCTCTAGAGAAGGACTAGCGGGAGGGTTTTCCTACAATGAGCAGTTCTTC
TRBJ2-5	-	TRBV29-1	12	-	CSVGRTQETQYF	TGCAGCGTTGGCAGGACCCAAGAGACCCAGTACTTC
TRBJ2-7	-	TRBV15	13	few	CATLASVLGEQYF	TGTGCCACCCTCGCTAGCGTACTCGGCGAGCAGTACTTC
TRBJ2-7	-	TRBV12-3/TRBV12-4	14	-	CASTRSEAAYEQYF	TGTGCCAGCACCCGTTCCGAGGCAGCCTACGAGCAGTACTTC
TRBJ2-4	-	TRBV28	14	-	CASSVNRAKNIQYF	TGTGCCAGCAGTGTAAACCGAGCCAAAAACATTCAGTACTTC
TRBJ1-1	-	TRBV9	14	-	CASSSGVGRTEAFF	TGTGCCAGCAGCTCAGGGGTAGGTAGGACTGAAGCTTTCTTT
TRBJ2-7	-	TRBV10-3	14	many	CAISPGTVSYEQYF	TGTGCCATCAGCCCCGGGACTGTCTCCTACGAGCAGTACTTC
TRBJ2-3	TRBD2	TRBV28	14	few	CASTLGTSGDTQYF	TGTGCCAGCACTCTAGGGACTAGCGGGGATACGCAGTATTTT
TRBJ2-7	TRBD1	TRBV7-2	17	-	CASSLRGQGGPYNEQYF	TGTGCCAGCAGCCTTAGAGGACAGGGGGGCCCTTACAATGAGCAGTACTTC
TRBJ2-1	TRBD2	TRBV9	15	few	CASSVAGGLYNEQFF	TGTGCCAGCAGTGTAGCGGGGGGCCTCTACAATGAGCAGTTCTTC
TRBJ2-3	-	TRBV24-1	13	-	CATSGSRGDTQYF	TGTGCCACCAGTGGGTCCCGGGGCGATACGCAGTATTTT
TRBJ2-3	TRBD2	TRBV28	14	many	CASRLAGGLDTQYF	TGTGCCAGCAGGTTAGCGGGGGGGCTAGATACGCAGTATTTT
TRBJ1-1	-	TRBV4-1	13	-	CASSQDPTAKAFF	TGCGCCAGCAGCCAAGATCCCACCGCCAAAGCTTTCTTT
TRBJ2-7	TRBD1	TRBV28	15	few	CASSPAGQVKYEQYF	TGTGCCAGCAGTCCGGCGGGACAGGTAAAATACGAGCAGTACTTC
TRBJ2-1	TRBD2	TRBV4-1	17	-	CASSQVSGGAFEYEQFF	TGCGCCAGCAGCCAAGTAAGCGGGGGGGCCTTCGAATATGAGCAGTTCTTC
TRBJ2-7	TRBD2	TRBV28	17	-	CASSLWTLGTSKYEQYF	TGTGCCAGCAGTTTATGGACGCTCGGGACTAGCAAATACGAGCAGTACTTC
TRBJ2-7	-	TRBV24-1	15	once	CATSDTAGPSYEQYF	TGTGCCACCAGCGATACAGCAGGCCCATCCTACGAGCAGTACTTC
TRBJ2-1	TRBD2	TRBV7-2	16	few	CASSYDSGGPYNEQFF	TGTGCCAGCAGCTACGATAGCGGGGGTCCCTACAATGAGCAGTTCTTC
TRBJ2-5	TRBD2	TRBV20-1	15	few	CSARDLREGFETQYF	TGCAGTGCTAGAGATCTGAGGGAGGGTTTCGAGACCCAGTACTTC
TRBJ1-2	-	TRBV20-1	11	-	CSGQDGYGYTF	TGCAGTGGGCAGGACGGTTATGGCTACACCTTC
TRBJ2-1	-	TRBV7-2	15	-	CASSSTGRSYNEQFF	TGTGCCAGCAGCTCAACAGGGAGGTCCTACAATGAGCAGTTCTTC
TRBJ1-1	-	TRBV7-8	18	-	CASSLDYLTGWGTEGAFF	TGTGCCAGCAGCTTAGACTACTTAACAGGATGGGGGACCGAGGGGGCTTTCTTT
TRBJ1-4	TRBD1	TRBV5-1	17	-	CASSFGQGAATNEKLFF	TGCGCCAGCAGCTTTGGACAGGGGGCCGCAACTAATGAAAAACTGTTTTTT
TRBJ1-1	-	TRBV29-1	14	few	CSVFRGNRNTEAFF	TGCAGCGTCTTTCGAGGGAATCGGAACACTGAAGCTTTCTTT
TRBJ2-3	TRBD2	TRBV20-1	13	-	CSAASGGTDTQYF	TGCAGTGCCGCGAGCGGGGGCACAGATACGCAGTATTTT
TRBJ1-2	-	TRBV6-5	16	-	CASRKQEPLSRSGYTF	TGTGCCAGCAGGAAACAGGAGCCCCTTTCCCGTAGCGGCTACACCTTC
TRBJ2-5	TRBD2	TRBV7-9	17	-	CASSLAAAGASYNEQYF	TGTGCCAGCAGCTTAGCCGCGGCGGGAGCGTCCTACAATGAGCAGTACTTC
TRBJ2-7	-	TRBV28	15	-	CASRLAGASYNEQYF	TGTGCCAGCAGGCTTGCGGGGGCCTCCTACAATGAGCAGTACTTC
TRBJ1-2	-	TRBV29-1	14	-	CSVVGSGGYYGYTF	TGCAGCGTTGTGGGTTCGGGGGGATACTATGGCTACACCTTC
TRBJ1-1	TRBD1	TRBV7-2	16	-	CASSSWGGQGFTEAFF	TGTGCCAGCAGCTCGTGGGGGGGACAGGGATTTACTGAAGCTTTCTTT
TRBJ2-7	-	TRBV18	13	many	CASSPGNLDEQYF	TGTGCCAGCTCACCGGGAAACCTAGACGAGCAGTACTTC
TRBJ2-7	-	TRBV7-9	14	few	CASSPTGAVYEQYF	TGTGCCAGCAGCCCAACCGGGGCAGTCTACGAGCAGTACTTC
TRBJ2-5	TRBD1	TRBV5-1	14	many	CASSPGQLQETQYF	TGTGCCAGCAGCCCGGGACAGCTCCAAGAGACCCAGTACTTC